The present entry profiles one T cell receptor beta chain with its context. Its cognate antigen is unknown. The record originates from a study of T-cell memory formation after mild COVID-19. Study results and caveats: Those CD4+ clones that contracted were mainly in CM and EM (CD8+ ones in EMRA).

TCRdb re-derived calls from the 5' RACE reads in MiXCR, one entry per CDR3 protein. The repertoire has around 260,000 distinct CDR3 sequences, under 20% of them found once; the top ten carry around a fifth. The length of the CDR3 is 13 residues. V dropped 6 bases and J dropped 5 bases, with 13 bases sitting between them. This rearrangement joins TRBV12-3 or TRBV12-4 to TRBJ1-1; D gene uncertain. The material sequenced was PBMCs or a T cell subset sorted from them (not recorded which). The receptor was derived from a man younger than 35 who had mild COVID-19 (a few samples of this study predate the infection). Cell type and time point are not known. The CDR3 DNA reads TGTGCCAGCAGCCCCACGGGCTGGACTGAAGCTTTCTTT. As protein: CASSPTGWTEAFF.